This record covers a single TCR beta chain. This entry is derived from a study of blood T cell repertoires in COVID-19. The wider study: T cells, B-cell-depleted T cells, or PBMCs supplied cDNA or gDNA.

The CDR3 length is 15 residues. After removal of 3 bases from V and 7 bases from J, the junction contained 7 bases not matched to a gene. Germline V lookup: CDR1 SGHRS, CDR2 YFSETQ. Libraries were prepared by immunoSEQ multiplex PCR; TCRdb keeps only in-frame clonotypes and omits some of them. The sample includes about 250,000 clones, roughly 84% of them seen just once. This chain joins TRBV5-1 and TRBJ1-6, with 7 positions matching TRBD1. Material for sequencing was peripheral blood. This sequence was found in a woman in her thirties or forties who had recovered from COVID-19. CDR3 sequence: CASSWSGQRNSPLHF. For the CDR3, the DNA is TGCGCCAGCAGCTGGTCGGGACAGAGAAATTCACCCCTCCACTTT.